These 14 T cell receptor beta chains originate from one sample sequenced in a study of CD8 T cells in Susac syndrome. The RNA input was 0.5 to 1 ug, and it was reverse transcribed with random hexamers. TCRdb reprocessed the immunoSEQ multiplex PCR reads via MiXCR and lists one record per CDR3 protein. Of some 200,000 distinct CDR3 sequences detected, 90% to 95% appear once; the ten largest clones hold approximately 0.097%. The sequencing input was CD4+ T cells from PBMCs. Receptors originate from a human donor with multiple sclerosis.

The chain employs TRBV7-9 and TRBJ1-1; D possibly corresponds to TRBD1 (5 bases). The V end was cut by 5 bases, the J end by 10 bases, with 11 bases between. The CDR3 length is 11 residues. Germline values: CDR1 SEHNR, CDR2 FQNEAQ (reference sequence). The CDR3 spells CASSPAGPAFF. The CDR3 DNA follows: TGTGCCAGCAGCCCCGCGGGGCCAGCTTTCTTT. Supplemented by reference TRBV7-9 and TRBJ1-1, the full variable domain reads DTGVSQNPRHKITKRGQNVTFRCDPISEHNRLYWYRQTLGQGPEFLTYFQNEAQLEKSRLLSDRFSAERPKGSFSTLEIQRTEQGDSAMYLCASSPAGPAFFGQGTRLTVV.

The chain has TRBV3-1 and TRBJ2-5; D is uncertain. The germline CDR1 and CDR2 sequences are LGHDT and YNNKEL (reference sequence). The CDR3 spans 13 residues. Between the trimmed V and J ends, which lost 3 bases and 5 bases, there was a span of 10 bases. CDR3 DNA: TGTGCCAGCAGCCAGAATCCGAGGGAGACCCAGTACTTC. Translating it yields CASSQNPRETQYF.

The chain uses TRBV5-6 and TRBJ2-5; D not certain. This CDR3 comprises 14 residues. Between the trimmed V and J ends, which lost 0 bases and 3 bases, there was a span of 9 bases. Germline CDR1 SGHDT, CDR2 YYEEEE. The CDR3 DNA sequence: TGTGCCAGCAGCTTGGAGGGCAGAGAAGAGACCCAGTACTTC. Translating gives CASSLEGREETQYF.

The chain is built from TRBV7-9 and TRBJ1-2; the match to TRBD1 covers 8 bases. Unmatched junction bases numbered 9, after V lost 8 bases and J lost 7 bases. This CDR3 region has 13 residues. The germline CDR1 and CDR2 sequences are SEHNR and FQNEAQ (reference sequence). The CDR3: CASGGQGGVGYTF. The CDR3 bases are TGTGCCAGCGGTGGACAGGGAGGGGTTGGCTACACCTTC.

This rearrangement joins TRBV5-4 to TRBJ2-5, with a tentative D call TRBD1 (6 bases). Looked up from germline, CDR1 is SGHNT and CDR2 is YYREEE (reference sequence). This CDR3 has 12 residues. The V end lost 7 bases, the J end lost 3 bases, and 10 bases lay between the germline ends. DNA of the CDR3: TGTGCCAGCCGAGGGGGAGAAGAGACCCAGTACTTC. Its protein product is CASRGGEETQYF. Using reference TRBV5-4 and TRBJ2-5 for the parts outside the CDR3, the full variable domain is ETGVTQSPTHLIKTRGQQVTLRCSSQSGHNTVSWYQQALGQGPQFIFQYYREEENGRGNFPPRFSGLQFPNYSSELNVNALELDDSALYLCASRGGEETQYFGPGTRLLVL.

The CDR3 sequence: CASRGLGTDAADTQYF. The CDR3 coding sequence is TGTGCCAGCAGAGGACTCGGGACAGACGCCGCAGATACGCAGTATTTT. The V call is TRBV6-1, the J call TRBJ2-3, with 7 bases aligning to TRBD1. Germline values: CDR1 MNHNS, CDR2 SASEGT. The CDR3 spans 16 residues. With V trimmed by 6 bases and J by 4 bases, 13 bases remained unmatched.

The CDR3 DNA reads as TGTGCCAGCAGTGTCGGTCACTCCTACAATGAGCAGTTCTTC. It specifies CASSVGHSYNEQFF. The V gene is TRBV2, the J gene TRBJ2-1, with no clear D. This CDR3 region has 14 residues. The germline gives CDR1 SNHLY, CDR2 FYNNEI. Deletions cut 4 bases from V and 0 bases from J, with 7 bases between.

The chain combines TRBV27 with TRBJ1-2; D call uncertain. This CDR3 spans 14 amino acids. The germline V gene has CDR1 MNHEY and CDR2 SMNVEV (reference sequence). The V and J ends lost 6 bases and 7 bases respectively, with 18 bases between them. CDR3: CASSRVSDYGGYTF. Here the CDR3 DNA reads TGTGCCAGCAGCCGGGTCTCGGACTATGGTGGCTACACCTTC.

This clonotype was found a few times. This chain uses TRBV12-3 or TRBV12-4 with TRBJ1-1, with D uncertain. Trimming left V 2 bases short and J 0 bases short, with 4 bases between. The CDR3 is made up of 13 amino acids. The CDR3 DNA is TGTGCCAGCAGTTTATCGGTGAACACTGAAGCTTTCTTT. Its translation is CASSLSVNTEAFF.

For this clonotype: Its ends do not fully match the called genes, so a read error is possible. This sequence joins TRBV3-1 and TRBJ2-1, with 8 positions matching TRBD1. The CDR3 consists of 14 residues. CDR1 and CDR2 from the germline V gene are LGHDT and YNNKEL (reference sequence). CDR3 DNA: TGTGCCAGCAGCCAAGCTAATTTGGGACAGGAGAGCATCTTC. This sequence encodes CASSQANLGQESIF.

The V and J genes are TRBV29-1 and TRBJ2-1; D might be TRBD2 (6 bases). Germline assignment: CDR1 SQVTM and CDR2 ANQGSEA. The ends were cut back, 7 bases at V and 6 bases at J, with 16 bases in the middle. This CDR3 contains 13 residues. The CDR3 coding sequence is TGCAGCGGGGAGATTAGCGGTTTCAATGAGCAGTTCTTC. Amino acids: CSGEISGFNEQFF.

The genes are TRBV29-1 and TRBJ2-1; D is perhaps TRBD1 (6 bases). There are 12 residues in the CDR3. V was pared by 7 bases and J by 6 bases, with 13 bases between. CDR1 SQVTM and CDR2 ANQGSEA come from the germline V gene. CDR3 amino acids: CSAYRVLNEQFF. The CDR3 coding sequence is TGCAGCGCCTACAGGGTCCTCAATGAGCAGTTCTTC.

This chain uses TRBV7-9 with TRBJ1-6; possible D gene TRBD1, 5 bases. CDR1 and CDR2 from the germline V gene are SEHNR and FQNEAQ (reference sequence). This CDR3 spans 14 amino acids. The V gene lost 5 bases and the J gene lost 13 bases, with 18 bases spanning the gap. The CDR3 spells CASSGSDSLRPLHF. CDR3 in DNA: TGTGCCAGCAGCGGCTCAGACAGCCTCAGGCCCCTCCACTTT.

The CDR3 sequence is CASSPMGLAGVKETQYF. The CDR3, as DNA: TGTGCCAGCAGTCCAATGGGACTAGCGGGAGTCAAAGAGACCCAGTACTTC. The chain recombines TRBV25-1 with TRBJ2-5; 14 bases fit TRBD2. Germline CDR1 MGHDK, CDR2 SYGVNS. CDR3 length: 17 amino acids. After removal of 5 bases from V and 3 bases from J, the junction contained 8 bases not matched to a gene.